The clone carrying this TCR beta chain appeared many times. Time point indicated: after trial treatment. The treatment here: LDRT plus nivolumab, ipilimumab, low-dose cyclophosphamide and aspirin (RACIN trial). This sample was taken from a study of low-dose radiotherapy and immunotherapy resistance in tumors. Trimming shortened V by 1 base and J by 6 bases, and 15 bases separated the two germline ends. Germline loops: CDR1 SGHVS, CDR2 FNYEAQ. This CDR3 is 15 amino acids long. Gene-specific TRAV and TRBV primers were used for first-strand cDNA, covering alpha and beta chains. For amplifying TCRs, the PCR ran for 15 to 20 cycles with Phusion, which was used together with a constant-region primer and the adapter on the V primers. TCRdb redid the calling of the reads with MiXCR, one entry per CDR3 protein. The sample gives about 100,000 distinct CDR3 sequences, 20% of which show up once; about 4% is in the top ten.

The specimen was PBMCs, collected after low-dose radiotherapy plus immunotherapy. The clonotype was recovered from a male donor with prostate cancer. The chain combines TRBV7-6 with TRBJ1-2; D is undetermined. The DNA for the CDR3 is TGTGCCAGCAGCTTAGACGGGGTCCTCGCCGATGGCTACACCTTC. Its protein is CASSLDGVLADGYTF.